This T cell receptor (beta chain) was identified in a study of T-cell memory formation after mild COVID-19. Overall study context: The two donors had largely donor-specific TCR clusters.

Only a few counts were recorded for this clonotype. Antigen: not known. Findings and limits, study-wide: Pre-infection memory held some responding clones, suggesting pre-existing cross-reactive T cells responded.

TCRdb ran MiXCR on the 5' RACE reads and lists one entry per CDR3 protein. The profile shows roughly 280,000 distinct CDR3 sequences, 7% to 10% of them singletons. V shed 3 bases and J shed 7 bases, with 13 bases lying between them. Germline CDR1 MGHRA, CDR2 YSYEKL. There are 14 residues in the CDR3. The chain is built from TRBV4-1 and TRBJ2-4; possibly TRBD2 for D (6 bases). This TCR derives from a man aged 18-30 years who had mild COVID-19 (a few samples of this study predate the infection). Cell type and time point are not known. The sequencing input was PBMCs or a T cell subset sorted from them (not recorded which). The CDR3 DNA is TGCGCCAGCAGCCACGTACTAGCTTCCAACATTCAGTACTTC. It is translated as CASSHVLASNIQYF.